A selection of T cell receptor beta chains follows, all from one sample in a study of CD8+ T cells in alopecia areata. Some clones are missing from TCRdb's copy, which holds only in-frame ones; the method was immunoSEQ multiplex PCR. The table has approximately 180,000 clones, roughly 66% seen once. Sequencing was performed on CD8+ T cells sorted from blood, taken at week 0. Every receptor here comes from a human donor with alopecia areata. Both conserved end residues are part of each CDR3. The D gene is left open where the match is weak. Clone size is given for some rows only: seen once, a few or many times, or a class if the clone is expanded.

v_gene: TRBV4-2; d_gene: NA; abundance: NA; j_gene: TRBJ2-1; CDR3aa: CASSTHPSNEQFF; CDR3nt: TGTGCCAGCAGCACCCATCCTAGTAATGAGCAGTTCTTC
v_gene: TRBV11-2; d_gene: NA; abundance: NA; j_gene: TRBJ2-7; CDR3aa: CASSLGPSYEQYF; CDR3nt: TGTGCCAGCAGCTTAGGCCCAAGCTACGAGCAGTACTTC
v_gene: TRBV10-3; d_gene: NA; abundance: NA; j_gene: TRBJ2-7; CDR3aa: CAISESRRDGLYEQYF; CDR3nt: TGTGCCATCAGTGAGTCGCGCCGGGACGGACTCTACGAGCAGTACTTC
v_gene: TRBV7-2; d_gene: NA; abundance: NA; j_gene: TRBJ2-7; CDR3aa: CASSLAGPGYEQYF; CDR3nt: TGTGCCAGCAGCTTAGCGGGTCCCGGCTACGAGCAGTACTTC
v_gene: TRBV14; d_gene: NA; abundance: NA; j_gene: TRBJ2-3; CDR3aa: CASSQVQNTDTQYF; CDR3nt: TGTGCCAGCAGCCAAGTACAGAATACAGATACGCAGTATTTT
v_gene: TRBV2; d_gene: NA; abundance: NA; j_gene: TRBJ2-1; CDR3aa: CASSEGERKVGNEQFF; CDR3nt: TGTGCCAGCAGTGAAGGGGAGAGAAAGGTTGGCAATGAGCAGTTCTTC
v_gene: TRBV7-4; d_gene: NA; abundance: once; j_gene: TRBJ1-2; CDR3aa: CASSLRTARNYGYTF; CDR3nt: TGTGCCAGCAGCTTAAGGACGGCAAGGAACTATGGCTACACCTTC
v_gene: TRBV4-1; d_gene: NA; abundance: NA; j_gene: TRBJ2-1; CDR3aa: CASSQGTLNEQFF; CDR3nt: TGCGCCAGCAGCCAAGGGACTCTGAATGAGCAGTTCTTC
v_gene: TRBV27; d_gene: TRBD1; abundance: NA; j_gene: TRBJ1-2; CDR3aa: CASSPLAGGHGYTF; CDR3nt: TGTGCCAGCAGTCCCCTGGCAGGGGGCCATGGCTACACCTTC
v_gene: TRBV7-8; d_gene: TRBD1; abundance: NA; j_gene: TRBJ2-2; CDR3aa: CASSFPQGVSGELFF; CDR3nt: TGTGCCAGCAGCTTCCCTCAGGGGGTGTCCGGGGAGCTGTTTTTT
v_gene: TRBV29-1; d_gene: TRBD1; abundance: NA; j_gene: TRBJ2-5; CDR3aa: CSVSPGQGPQETQYF; CDR3nt: TGCAGCGTATCTCCGGGACAGGGGCCGCAAGAGACCCAGTACTTC
v_gene: TRBV6-6; d_gene: NA; abundance: NA; j_gene: TRBJ1-2; CDR3aa: CASSYGAGSGGYTF; CDR3nt: TGTGCCAGCAGTTACGGGGCAGGGTCGGGAGGCTACACCTTC
v_gene: TRBV23-1; d_gene: NA; abundance: NA; j_gene: TRBJ2-3; CDR3aa: CASGNQRTDTQYF; CDR3nt: TGCGCCAGCGGGAACCAGAGAACAGATACGCAGTATTTT
v_gene: TRBV2; d_gene: NA; abundance: NA; j_gene: TRBJ2-1; CDR3aa: CASAGATFDEQFF; CDR3nt: TGTGCCAGCGCCGGGGCTACTTTCGATGAGCAGTTCTTC
v_gene: TRBV7-2; d_gene: TRBD2; abundance: NA; j_gene: TRBJ2-3; CDR3aa: CASSFGTSGVDTQYF; CDR3nt: TGTGCCAGCAGCTTCGGGACTAGCGGGGTAGATACGCAGTATTTT
v_gene: TRBV19; d_gene: TRBD1; abundance: NA; j_gene: TRBJ1-2; CDR3aa: CASVGDRSAIYGYTF; CDR3nt: TGTGCCAGTGTGGGGGACAGATCGGCCATCTATGGCTACACCTTC
v_gene: TRBV7-9; d_gene: TRBD2; abundance: NA; j_gene: TRBJ2-5; CDR3aa: CASSFPTGGGSFETQYF; CDR3nt: TGTGCCAGCAGCTTCCCCACGGGCGGGGGTTCCTTTGAGACCCAGTACTTC
v_gene: TRBV5-1; d_gene: TRBD1; abundance: NA; j_gene: TRBJ2-7; CDR3aa: CASSRTGTGGSYEQYF; CDR3nt: TGCGCCAGCAGCCGAACCGGGACAGGGGGATCCTACGAGCAGTACTTC